A single sample gave rise to the 10 T cell receptor beta chains below, sequenced in a study of beta chain features in type 1 diabetes. Since all of the isolated RNA was reverse transcribed, expressed TCRB transcripts were what got sequenced. Assay used: immunoSEQ multiplex PCR; TCRdb lists only in-frame clones, some missing. In the table there are a few hundred thousand clones, around 26% of which are singletons. The sequenced sample was central memory CD4+ T cells from blood. These receptors all stem from a man younger than 40 in good health.

V and J are TRBV5-1 and TRBJ2-2; D remains unclear. CDR1 and CDR2 from the germline V gene are SGHRS and YFSETQ. The CDR3 covers 13 residues. V shed 3 bases and J shed 1 base, with 4 bases lying between them. This CDR3 reads CASSYLNTGELFF. The CDR3 DNA sequence: TGCGCCAGCAGCTACCTGAACACCGGGGAGCTGTTTTTT.

There are a few counts of this clone. This chain joins TRBV7-9 and TRBJ1-1; D remains ambiguous. V was shortened by 3 bases and J by 0 bases, with 8 bases between the two germline ends. The germline gives CDR1 SEHNR, CDR2 FQNEAQ (reference sequence). This CDR3 is built from 14 residues. CDR3 DNA: TGTGCCAGCAGCTTGAACAGTTTGAACACTGAAGCTTTCTTT. Translating gives CASSLNSLNTEAFF.

This rearrangement joins TRBV7-2 to TRBJ1-5; a weak D match, TRBD1 (5 bases). The germline gives CDR1 SGHTA, CDR2 FQGNSA. This CDR3 region has 14 residues. V lost 5 bases to trimming and J lost 5 bases, with 13 bases between them. The CDR3 region has the DNA TGTGCCAGCAGCCCCAGCACGGGGGATCAGCCCCAGCATTTT. It encodes CASSPSTGDQPQHF.

This chain uses TRBV5-1 with TRBJ2-1; 8 nucleotides align to TRBD2. In germline, CDR1 is SGHRS, CDR2 YFSETQ. J gave up 10 bases and V 0 bases, and 6 bases lay outside the gene matches. This CDR3 comprises 14 residues. Written as DNA, the CDR3 is TGCGCCAGCAGCTTGGAAGGGACTAGTTGGGAGCAGTTCTTC. Translation: CASSLEGTSWEQFF.

This clone was seen just once. The chain uses TRBV10-3 and TRBJ2-3; 8 bases line up with TRBD2. Germline V gene sequence: CDR1 ENHRY, CDR2 SYGVKD. This CDR3 is built from 13 residues. Unmatched junction bases numbered 4, after V lost 7 bases and J lost 4 bases. The CDR3 nucleotides read TGTGCCATCACAAGAGCGGGGGCAGATACGCAGTATTTT. It yields the protein CAITRAGADTQYF.

The rearrangement links TRBV11-2 to TRBJ2-3; 8 nucleotides match TRBD2. The CDR3 spans 16 residues. Trimming at V came to 1 base and at J to 3 bases, leaving 6 bases not matched to a gene. The germline gives CDR1 SGHAT, CDR2 FQNNGV. DNA of the CDR3: TGTGCCAGCAGCTTAGTAGCGGGGAGCGGAACAGATACGCAGTATTTT. The encoded protein is CASSLVAGSGTDTQYF.

For this clone: Other DNA sequences from this sample encode an identical CDR3 as well. The chain uses TRBV5-4 and TRBJ2-7, with a weak D call TRBD1 (6 bases). This CDR3 contains 13 residues. The germline V and J ends were trimmed by 2 bases and 3 bases, with 9 bases remaining between them. Per the germline V gene, CDR1 is SGHNT and CDR2 is YYREEE (reference sequence). CDR3 coding DNA: TGTGCCAGCAGCTTTGGCAGGGGCTACGAGCAGTACTTC. Amino acids: CASSFGRGYEQYF.

This rearrangement joins TRBV4-1 to TRBJ1-6; D perhaps matches TRBD1 (6 bases). Germline V gives CDR1 MGHRA, CDR2 YSYEKL. With 3 bases removed from V and 5 bases from J, the gap between germline ends came to 11 bases. This CDR3 is 15 amino acids long. CDR3 in DNA: TGCGCCAGCAGCCAGACAGGACCAAATAATTCACCCCTCCACTTT. This codes for CASSQTGPNNSPLHF.

The chain recombines TRBV5-1 with TRBJ2-7; D remains ambiguous. From germline, CDR1 is SGHRS and CDR2 YFSETQ. The V end lost 1 base, the J end lost 0 bases, and 5 bases lay between the germline ends. The CDR3 contains 13 residues. In nucleotides, the CDR3 is TGCGCCAGCAGCTTGACGGACTCCTACGAGCAGTACTTC. Translating gives CASSLTDSYEQYF.

The rearrangement uses TRBV6-6 and TRBJ2-3; TRBD1 matches at 7 bases. CDR1 and CDR2 from the germline V gene are MNHNY and SVGAGI (reference sequence). V trimming: 8 bases; J trimming: 4 bases; junction bases outside the gene matches: 9. This CDR3 spans 14 amino acids. Written as DNA, the CDR3 is TGTGCCAGCTCGCGGACAGGCCCGGCAGATACGCAGTATTTT. Protein: CASSRTGPADTQYF.